The next 19 T cell receptor beta chains were all read from a single sample in a study of Graves' ophthalmopathy and Graves' hyperthyroidism. Amplifying from RNA transcripts, the study obtained TCR beta CDR3 regions. HTBI primers served in a first-round RT-PCR, which a second-round multiplex PCR followed. TCRdb used MiXCR to reprocess the multiplex PCR reads, holding one entry per CDR3 protein. The data contain just over 600,000 distinct CDR3 sequences, about a fifth of them singletons. Sequenced input: peripheral blood. The receptors here all came from a woman under 30 with stable Graves' hyperthyroidism. Some clones in this sample may be carry-over from other donors' samples.

In its sample, this clonotype was seen many times. The V gene is TRBV6-2 or TRBV6-3, the J gene TRBJ1-5; D call uncertain. This CDR3 comprises 18 residues. V lost 4 bases and J lost 0, with 19 bases in between. The germline V gene has CDR1 MNHEY and CDR2 SVGEGT. Here the CDR3 DNA reads TGTGCCAGCAGTTCCGATACTGGTCCACCTTATAGCAATCAGCCCCAGCATTTT. Protein product: CASSSDTGPPYSNQPQHF.

This rearrangement joins TRBV6-4 to TRBJ1-5; D is unclear. V lost 2 bases to trimming and J lost 4 bases, with 21 bases between them. CDR1 and CDR2 from the germline V gene are MRHNA and SNTAGT. The CDR3 extends over 18 amino acids. CDR3 coding DNA: TGTGCCAGCAGTGACGTTTATCCGGGAACACCGGCGAATCAGCCCCAGCATTTT. This translates into CASSDVYPGTPANQPQHF.

This clonotype was detected ten times or more. The chain carries TRBV2 and TRBJ2-7; a possible D gene is TRBD1 (5 bases). This CDR3 has 12 amino acids. Germline CDR1 SNHLY, CDR2 FYNNEI. Trimming stripped 2 bases from V and 8 bases from J, with 10 bases between. The CDR3 protein is CASSEQGTKQYF. The CDR3, as DNA: TGTGCCAGCAGTGAACAGGGAACAAAGCAGTACTTC.

This clonotype was detected once. The genes are TRBV12-3 or TRBV12-4 and TRBJ2-7, with 9 nucleotides matching TRBD1. The J segment lost 2 bases and the V segment lost 1 base, leaving 6 bases of the junction unmatched. This CDR3 has 16 amino acids. The chain's CDR3 is CASSLGPGTGPYEQYF. The CDR3 DNA reads TGTGCCAGCAGTTTAGGACCAGGGACAGGGCCCTACGAGCAGTACTTC.

This clonotype was recorded at least ten times. This chain uses TRBV11-2 with TRBJ2-7; 8 positions match TRBD2. Germline V gene sequence: CDR1 SGHAT, CDR2 FQNNGV. Unmatched junction bases numbered 5, after V lost 0 bases and J lost 4 bases. The CDR3 runs to 15 residues. In nucleotides, the CDR3 is TGTGCCAGCAGCTTAGAAGCGGGAGCCCTATACGAGCAGTACTTC. Translating it yields CASSLEAGALYEQYF. Full variable domain (outside the CDR3, taken from reference TRBV11-2 and TRBJ2-7): EAGVAQSPRYKIIEKRQSVAFWCNPISGHATLYWYQQILGQGPKLLIQFQNNGVVDDSQLPKDRFSAERLKGVDSTLKIQPAKLEDSAVYLCASSLEAGALYEQYFGPGTRLTVT.

Many counts were recorded for this clonotype. V gene TRBV2 combines with J gene TRBJ1-6; no clear D gene. This CDR3 is built from 15 residues. Deletions cut 11 bases from V and 10 bases from J, with 24 bases between. CDR1 is SNHLY, CDR2 FYNNEI, per germline. The CDR3 loop reads CAGAPRGGTNSPLHF. The CDR3 DNA follows: TGTGCCGGAGCTCCACGAGGCGGCACCAACTCACCCCTCCACTTT.

The rearrangement links TRBV5-1 to TRBJ2-5; D could derive from TRBD1 or TRBD2 (7 bases each). This CDR3 is 18 amino acids long. The germline V gene has CDR1 SGHRS and CDR2 YFSETQ. The V gene lost 2 bases and the J gene lost 6 bases, with 26 bases spanning the gap. The CDR3 DNA is TGCGCCAGCAGCTTATCCGGTCCAGGGGGGGGATATCTGAAGACCCAGTACTTC. Translated, it gives CASSLSGPGGGYLKTQYF.

This clonotype showed up just a few times. This sequence joins TRBV4-1 and TRBJ1-5; maybe TRBD1 (5 bases). Germline V gene lookup returns CDR1 MGHRA and CDR2 YSYEKL. There are 17 residues in the CDR3. Trimming cost V 1 base and J 3 bases, with 16 bases left between them. CDR3 protein: CASSQGVWGVLNQPQHF. The CDR3 DNA sequence: TGCGCCAGCAGCCAAGGGGTTTGGGGGGTCCTCAATCAGCCCCAGCATTTT.

The J gene is TRBJ1-5, the V gene TRBV6-1, with D unclear. Germline-derived CDR1 and CDR2 are MNHNS and SASEGT. CDR3 length: 15 amino acids. V lost 1 base and J 4 bases, leaving 11 bases between the germline ends. CDR3 sequence (DNA): TGTGCCAGCAGTGAAGTCGCTATAGGGAATCAGCCCCAGCATTTT. Residues: CASSEVAIGNQPQHF.

The chain has TRBV2 and TRBJ2-4; 7 bases match TRBD2. CDR1 and CDR2 (germline): SNHLY, FYNNEI. The trim removed 6 bases at V and 0 bases at J, leaving 11 bases unmatched. This CDR3 region has 17 residues. CDR3 in amino acids: CASRPGGLWIAKNIQYF. The CDR3 region has the DNA TGTGCCAGCAGACCGGGAGGCCTTTGGATAGCCAAAAACATTCAGTACTTC.

The rearrangement joins TRBV6-4 to TRBJ1-1; D is uncertain. Trimming shortened V by 6 bases and J by 5 bases, and 13 bases separated the two germline ends. The CDR3 sequence is 13 residues long. The germline V gene encodes CDR1 MRHNA and CDR2 SNTAGT. The CDR3: CASSVGPYTEAFF. In DNA, the CDR3 is TGTGCCAGCAGCGTAGGACCCTATACTGAAGCTTTCTTT.

V is TRBV9 and J is TRBJ2-2; D is perhaps TRBD2 (5 bases). The CDR3 contains 15 residues. Trimming pared 3 bases from V and 2 bases from J, leaving 11 bases between. CDR1 and CDR2 (germline): SGDLS, YYNGEE. CDR3 sequence (DNA): TGTGCCAGCAGCGCAGAAGGGAGAAACACCGGGGAGCTGTTTTTT. It encodes CASSAEGRNTGELFF. Variable domain in full (rest from reference TRBV9 and TRBJ2-2): DSGVTQTPKHLITATGQRVTLRCSPRSGDLSVYWYQQSLDQGLQFLIQYYNGEERAKGNILERFSAQQFPDLHSELNLSSLELGDSALYFCASSAEGRNTGELFFGEGSRLTVL.

This sequence joins TRBV27 and TRBJ1-1; D is possibly TRBD1 (5 bases). The CDR3 contains 14 residues. V lost 3 bases, J lost 6 bases, and 14 bases lay in between. CDR1 is MNHEY, CDR2 SMNVEV, per germline (reference sequence). CDR3 nucleotides: TGTGCCAGCAGTTTCACAGGAGGGTTTGCTGAAGCTTTCTTT. Translating gives CASSFTGGFAEAFF.

V and J are TRBV2 and TRBJ2-7; TRBD2 might be the D (6 bases). Germline V gives CDR1 SNHLY, CDR2 FYNNEI. The CDR3 covers 16 residues. The ends were cut back, 6 bases at V and 1 base at J, with 19 bases in the middle. This CDR3 is CASRDPWEAPSYEQYF. In DNA, the CDR3 is TGTGCCAGCAGAGATCCATGGGAGGCCCCTTCCTACGAGCAGTACTTC.

This clonotype was seen many times. This sequence joins TRBV19 and TRBJ2-7; D might be TRBD1 (6 bases). CDR1 is LNHDA and CDR2 is SQIVND in the germline V gene (reference sequence). The CDR3 sequence is 15 residues long. V lost 3 bases and J 2 bases, leaving 14 bases between the germline ends. The CDR3 spells CASSIRQAQPYEQYF. The CDR3 DNA sequence: TGTGCCAGTAGTATCCGACAGGCGCAACCCTACGAGCAGTACTTC.

This clonotype was detected many times. This sequence joins TRBV19 and TRBJ1-2; 10 bases map to TRBD1. The CDR3 has 16 residues. CDR1 and CDR2 (germline): LNHDA, SQIVND (reference sequence). V was pared by 7 bases and J by 5 bases, with 13 bases of the junction left unmatched. This CDR3 is CASITPAGQGTYGYTF. The CDR3 coding sequence is TGTGCCAGTATAACCCCCGCGGGACAGGGGACGTATGGCTACACCTTC.

The V call is TRBV12-3 or TRBV12-4, the J call TRBJ2-2; D gene ambiguous. V dropped 5 bases and J dropped 5 bases, with 15 bases sitting between them. This CDR3 is built from 15 residues. CDR3 amino acids: CASSVPVGYTGELFF. Here the CDR3 DNA reads TGTGCCAGCAGTGTGCCGGTGGGATATACCGGGGAGCTGTTTTTT.

The chain joins TRBV12-3 or TRBV12-4 to TRBJ2-3; 13 bases agree with TRBD2. This CDR3 spans 15 amino acids. The trim removed 6 bases at V and 3 bases at J, leaving 3 bases unmatched. The CDR3: CASRPGLAGTDTQYF. CDR3 in DNA: TGTGCCAGCAGACCGGGACTAGCGGGGACAGATACGCAGTATTTT.

The chain couples TRBV25-1 to TRBJ1-2; D might be TRBD1 (5 bases). This CDR3 is built from 16 residues. Germline V gene lookup returns CDR1 MGHDK and CDR2 SYGVNS. V was clipped by 3 bases and J by 3 bases, with 17 bases between them. The CDR3: CASSEARRGMDYGYTF. The CDR3 DNA is TGTGCCAGCAGTGAGGCGCGTCGGGGGATGGACTATGGCTACACCTTC.